This T cell receptor (beta chain) was captured in a study of spatial heterogeneity in lung cancer. This sample's time point: sample taken at primary tumor resection. The sequenced material consisted of unsorted whole RNA from tumor, nontumor lung or frozen PBMC. Many counts were recorded for this clonotype. The library was designed around alpha chains, so this beta chain is a stray read whose abundance carries little weight. Single TCR cDNA molecules each had their own unique molecular identifier. Each CDR3 protein is one row after TCRdb ran MiXCR on the 5' RACE reads. This table has approximately 11,000 distinct CDR3 sequences, 3.5% to 4.5% appearing once. The CDR3 is made up of 15 amino acids. CDR1 and CDR2 from the germline V gene are LNHNV and YYDKDF (reference sequence). Between the trimmed V and J ends, which lost 0 bases and 2 bases, there was a span of 8 bases.

The sequenced sample was PBMCs, obtained at surgery. This receptor was obtained from a female donor with early-stage non-small cell lung cancer. The chain is built from TRBV15 and TRBJ2-1, with unresolved D. CDR3 coding DNA: TGTGCCACCAGCAGAGACCTGGGCGCCTACAATGAGCAGTTCTTC. This translates into CATSRDLGAYNEQFF.